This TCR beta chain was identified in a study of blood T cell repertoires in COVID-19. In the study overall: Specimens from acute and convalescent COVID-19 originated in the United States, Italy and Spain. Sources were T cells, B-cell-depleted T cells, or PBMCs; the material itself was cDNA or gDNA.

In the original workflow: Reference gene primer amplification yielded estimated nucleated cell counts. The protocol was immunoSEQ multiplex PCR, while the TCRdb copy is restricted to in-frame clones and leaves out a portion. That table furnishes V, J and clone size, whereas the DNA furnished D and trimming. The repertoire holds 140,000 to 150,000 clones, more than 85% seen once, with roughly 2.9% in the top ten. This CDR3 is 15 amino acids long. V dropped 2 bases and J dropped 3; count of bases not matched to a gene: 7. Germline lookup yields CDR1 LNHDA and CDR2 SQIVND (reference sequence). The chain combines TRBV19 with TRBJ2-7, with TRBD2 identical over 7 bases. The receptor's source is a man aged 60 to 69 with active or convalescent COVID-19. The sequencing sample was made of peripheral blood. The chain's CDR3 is CASSIREGGDYEQYF. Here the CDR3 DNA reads TGTGCCAGTAGTATAAGGGAGGGCGGGGACTACGAGCAGTACTTC.